This passage covers 20 T cell receptor beta chains from one sample sequenced in a study of cytomegalovirus exposure and HLA in healthy donors. In the PCR, 60 Vbeta and 13 Jbeta primers were used. Some clones are missing from TCRdb's copy, which holds only in-frame ones; the method was immunoSEQ multiplex PCR. The table includes some 160,000 clones, 84% detected once. Sequences were obtained from PBMCs. These receptors were taken from a man younger than 30 in good health and CMV-seronegative.

This rearrangement joins TRBV29-1 to TRBJ1-1; D is possibly TRBD1 (5 bases). The CDR3 spans 13 residues. V gave up 4 bases and J gave up 2 bases, with 11 bases separating them. Germline V gene data show CDR1 as SQVTM and CDR2 as ANQGSEA. The CDR3 reads CSVATEINTEAFF. The CDR3 bases are TGCAGCGTTGCGACAGAGATCAACACTGAAGCTTTCTTT.

This clone was seen once. The genes are TRBV30 and TRBJ1-1, with TRBD1 matching over 8 bases. Germline V lookup: CDR1 GTSNPN, CDR2 SVGIG (reference sequence). Trimming cost V 5 bases and J 0 bases; bases outside gene matches: 2. This CDR3 is built from 13 residues. CDR3 DNA sequence: TGTGCCTGGGAGACAGGGGTGAACACTGAAGCTTTCTTT. Translating gives CAWETGVNTEAFF.

The V call is TRBV5-4, the J call TRBJ2-7, with TRBD2 matching 7 bases. The trim removed 4 bases at V and 6 bases at J, leaving 7 bases unmatched. Germline CDR1 SGHNT, CDR2 YYREEE (reference sequence). The CDR3 is 13 residues long. The CDR3 protein is CASSPIPGGEQYF. DNA for the CDR3: TGTGCCAGCAGCCCGATTCCGGGAGGCGAGCAGTACTTC.

The rearrangement uses TRBV5-1 and TRBJ1-2, with D unclear. Germline V CDR1 and CDR2: SGHRS, YFSETQ. Trimming took 1 base from V and 6 from J, leaving 13 bases between them. This CDR3 comprises 14 residues. CDR3 region: CASSLYKLSDGYTF. The CDR3 nucleotides are TGCGCCAGCAGCTTGTATAAGCTCTCGGATGGCTACACCTTC.

V usage is TRBV23-1 and J usage is TRBJ1-1; D possibly corresponds to TRBD1 (6 bases). TRBV23-1 is identified as an open reading frame with a role that is uncertain. The V end was cut by 6 bases, the J end by 9 bases, with 17 bases between. The CDR3 spans 13 residues. Here the CDR3 DNA reads TGCGCCAGCAGCACAGTCAGGGGACGGAAAGCTTTCTTT. It specifies CASSTVRGRKAFF.

This clone was detected once. The rearrangement joins TRBV18 to TRBJ1-4; D perhaps matches TRBD1 (5 bases). Trimming removed 6 bases from V and 5 bases from J, with 16 bases in between. The V gene's germline CDR1 is KGHSH and CDR2 LQKENI. The CDR3 is 15 amino acids. The CDR3 sequence is CASSPVTELNEKLFF. CDR3 bases: TGTGCCAGCTCCCCCGTGACAGAACTAAATGAAAAACTGTTTTTT.

The chain uses TRBV7-9 and TRBJ2-7; 10 nucleotides agree with TRBD1. With V trimmed by 4 bases and J by 5 bases, 8 bases remained unmatched. Per the germline V gene, CDR1 is SEHNR and CDR2 is FQNEAQ (reference sequence). This CDR3 has 15 amino acids. In nucleotides, the CDR3 is TGTGCCAGCAGCTACTCCGGGACAGGGGAGGACGAGCAGTACTTC. Translated: CASSYSGTGEDEQYF.

The CDR3 loop reads CAISESSGWNQPQHF. For the CDR3, the DNA is TGTGCCATCAGTGAGTCGTCGGGGTGGAATCAGCCCCAGCATTTT. The V and J genes are TRBV10-3 and TRBJ1-5; D is uncertain. This CDR3 is 15 amino acids long. Per germline, CDR1 ENHRY and CDR2 SYGVKD. V dropped 0 bases and J dropped 4 bases, with 10 bases sitting between them.

V gene TRBV5-1 combines with J gene TRBJ2-7; 8 nucleotides line up with TRBD2. Germline CDR1 SGHRS, CDR2 YFSETQ. After removal of 2 bases from V and 0 bases from J, the junction contained 4 bases not matched to a gene. The CDR3 contains 15 residues. The CDR3 is CASSLLAGSSYEQYF. In DNA form, the CDR3 reads TGCGCCAGCAGCTTATTAGCGGGAAGCTCCTACGAGCAGTACTTC.

The CDR3 coding sequence is TGTGCCAGCAGCCCCACAGGGCCAGAGACCCAGTACTTC. Its translation: CASSPTGPETQYF. The chain couples TRBV7-3 to TRBJ2-5, with D perhaps TRBD1 (6 bases). With 5 bases removed from V and 4 bases from J, the gap between germline ends came to 11 bases. CDR3 length equals 13 residues. Per the germline V gene, CDR1 is SGHTA and CDR2 is FQGTGA.

This chain links TRBV7-9 with TRBJ2-7, with 8 bases matching TRBD2. The CDR3 is made up of 15 amino acids. Germline CDR1 is SEHNR and CDR2 is FQNEAQ (reference sequence). Trimming removed 5 bases from V and 0 bases from J; junction bases left unmatched: 6. The DNA of the CDR3 is TGTGCCAGCAGCCAACTAGCGGACACCTCCTACGAGCAGTACTTC. As protein: CASSQLADTSYEQYF.

V gene TRBV15 combines with J gene TRBJ2-3; 10 bases align to TRBD2. The J segment lost 8 bases and the V segment lost 3 bases, leaving 14 bases of the junction unmatched. Germline CDR1 and CDR2: LNHNV and YYDKDF (reference sequence). The CDR3 is 17 residues long. The CDR3 region is CATSSDGLAGAGGTQYF. The CDR3 DNA is TGTGCCACCAGCAGTGACGGTCTAGCGGGGGCGGGCGGTACGCAGTATTTT.

The gene calls are TRBV5-1 and TRBJ2-1; D is perhaps TRBD2 (5 bases). The CDR3 length is 13 residues. The germline gives CDR1 SGHRS, CDR2 YFSETQ. Between the trimmed V and J ends, which lost 5 bases and 5 bases, there was a span of 11 bases. CDR3 protein: CASRSSGNNEQFF. CDR3 in DNA: TGCGCCAGCAGATCCTCGGGGAACAATGAGCAGTTCTTC. Combining the CDR3 with reference TRBV5-1 and TRBJ2-1 gives the whole variable domain KAGVTQTPRYLIKTRGQQVTLSCSPISGHRSVSWYQQTPGQGLQFLFEYFSETQRNKGNFPGRFSGRQFSNSRSEMNVSTLELGDSALYLCASRSSGNNEQFFGPGTRLTVL.

The V call is TRBV6-6, the J call TRBJ2-2; D is perhaps TRBD1 (6 bases). Germline V gives CDR1 MNHNY, CDR2 SVGAGI (reference sequence). Trimming left V 6 bases short and J 0 bases short, with 11 bases between. This CDR3 has 15 amino acids. The CDR3 sequence is CASSRDTANTGELFF. The CDR3 DNA follows: TGTGCCAGCAGCAGGGACACCGCGAACACCGGGGAGCTGTTTTTT.

This clone came up a few times. CDR3 DNA: TGTGCCAGCAGGACTAGCGGAGGCTCCTACGAGCAGTACTTC. It codes for CASRTSGGSYEQYF. The J gene is TRBJ2-7, the V gene TRBV27; TRBD2 aligns across 9 bases. Trimming cost V 6 bases and J 0 bases; bases outside gene matches: 3. The CDR3 totals 14 residues. Looked up from germline, CDR1 is MNHEY and CDR2 is SMNVEV (reference sequence).

The chain joins TRBV29-1 to TRBJ2-3, with a tentative D call TRBD1 (6 bases). The CDR3 covers 12 residues. Trimming cost V 7 bases and J 10 bases, with 18 bases left between them. Looked up from germline, CDR1 is SQVTM and CDR2 is ANQGSEA. As DNA, the CDR3 is TGCAGCGCCGAGGGGGTGCGGAATTCGCAGTATTTT. Translating gives CSAEGVRNSQYF.

The rearrangement uses TRBV18 and TRBJ2-7; D not resolved. The CDR3 contains 13 residues. V dropped 2 bases and J dropped 1 base, with 6 bases sitting between them. Per germline, CDR1 KGHSH and CDR2 LQKENI. CDR3 residues: CASSPSGSYEQYF. The CDR3 DNA is TGTGCCAGCTCACCATCCGGGTCCTACGAGCAGTACTTC.

Notes on this clone: The junction departs from germline at one end; a sequencing error may be responsible. This chain uses TRBV14 with TRBJ2-5; 12 bases align to TRBD2. Germline-derived CDR1 and CDR2 are SGHDN and FVKESK. The CDR3 has 14 amino acids. CDR3 DNA: TGTGCCAGCAGCCAAGAAACTAGCGGGGGGCCTTTACACTTC. Encoded protein: CASSQETSGGPLHF.

The genes are TRBV29-1 and TRBJ2-5, with D possibly TRBD1 on 6 matching bases. The CDR3 covers 13 residues. The germline V gene encodes CDR1 SQVTM and CDR2 ANQGSEA. Trimming stripped 3 bases from V and 5 bases from J, with 13 bases between. Here the CDR3 reads CSVDIGGLETQYF. CDR3 nucleotides: TGCAGCGTTGATATAGGGGGTCTGGAGACCCAGTACTTC.

CDR3 nucleotide sequence: TGTGCCAGTAGTACGACAGGGGCGGGGGCCAACGTCCTGACTTTC. Protein: CASSTTGAGANVLTF. The gene calls are TRBV19 and TRBJ2-6; TRBD1 matches 8 bases. V lost 4 bases and J lost 4; bases outside the gene matches: 3. Germline lookup yields CDR1 LNHDA and CDR2 SQIVND (reference sequence). This CDR3 contains 15 residues.